A single T cell receptor (beta chain) is shown here with its context. Individuals selected for sequencing had exhibited CD8+CD57+ cell expansion on flow cytometry. All patients were therapy-naive when blood was sampled. These data originate in a study of CD8+CD57+ T cells in acquired aplastic anemia. Across the whole study: Sorted CD4+ and CD8+ cells gave a mean 3.2 ug DNA, range roughly 0.18 to 30 ug.

TCR beta VDJ and CDR3 were profiled, and genomic DNA was the template. TCRdb reprocessed the reads with MiXCR, giving one entry per CDR3 protein. Among some 170,000 distinct CDR3 sequences, about 45% were seen once, and the ten largest hold roughly 1.2%. This TCR was recovered from a human donor with aplastic anemia. The sequencing sample was made of sorted CD4+, CD8+, or CD8+CD57+ T cells (not recorded which) from PBMCs.

CDR3 sequence reads: CASSEYPTDYTGELFF. The DNA for the CDR3 is TGTGCCAGCAGTGAATACCCGACAGATTACACCGGGGAGCTGTTTTTT. The gene calls are TRBV25-1 and TRBJ2-2; the D gene is possibly TRBD1 (5 bases). The CDR3 loop spans 16 amino acids. The germline V and J ends were trimmed by 0 bases and 3 bases, with 11 bases remaining between them. Germline CDR1 is MGHDK and CDR2 is SYGVNS.